This is a list of T cell receptor beta chains from one sample in a study of CD8+CD57+ T cells in acquired aplastic anemia. TCRdb processed the reads anew with MiXCR; each CDR3 protein has one entry. The profile shows 300,000 or so distinct CDR3 sequences, approximately 58% of them singletons. Material: sorted CD4+, CD8+, or CD8+CD57+ T cells (not recorded which) from PBMCs. The receptors shown here come from a human donor with aplastic anemia. CDR3s include the opening cysteine and the closing phenylalanine or tryptophan. D genes are given only for firm matches. For some rows the clone size is stated as once, few or many, or as a class when expanded; others skip it.

abundance	v_gene	d_gene	j_gene	CDR3nt	CDR3aa
NA	TRBV7-9	TRBD1	TRBJ2-3	TGTGCCAGCAGCTTAGAGCGGGACAGGGTAACAGATACGCAGTATTTT	CASSLERDRVTDTQYF
once	TRBV10-3	NA	TRBJ2-3	TGTGCCATCAGGGAGGGGGGGGCCGGCACAGATACGCAGTATTTT	CAIREGGAGTDTQYF
few	TRBV2	NA	TRBJ1-2	TGTGCCAGCACTGGTACAGGGCCAAACTATGGCTACACCTTC	CASTGTGPNYGYTF
NA	TRBV7-9	NA	TRBJ2-1	TGTGCCAGCAGCTGGCCCCCTAGCAATGAGCAGTTCTTC	CASSWPPSNEQFF
many	TRBV7-9	TRBD1	TRBJ2-3	TGTGCCAGCACGCCAGGACAGGCAGACACAGATACGCAGTATTTT	CASTPGQADTDTQYF
NA	TRBV2	TRBD1	TRBJ2-1	TGTGCCAGCAGGCCGGGACAGGGGAGGCACAATGAGCAGTTCTTC	CASRPGQGRHNEQFF
many	TRBV10-2	TRBD1	TRBJ1-2	TGCGCCAGCAGTGAGGTCCGGGACAGGTCTAACTATGGCTACACCTTC	CASSEVRDRSNYGYTF
NA	TRBV15	TRBD1	TRBJ2-7	TGTGCCACCAACCCACTAGGACAGGGCGATACCTACGAGCAGTACTTC	CATNPLGQGDTYEQYF
medium-sized	TRBV7-2	NA	TRBJ1-5	TGTGCCAGCAGCTTACAGGGAGGTTTCAATCAGCCCCAGCATTTT	CASSLQGGFNQPQHF
many	TRBV6-5	NA	TRBJ2-4	TGTGCCAGCAGTTACTCCGGGAGTGAAAACATTCAGTACTTC	CASSYSGSENIQYF
NA	TRBV7-2	NA	TRBJ1-2	TGTGCCAGCGGTTACACAGATGCTAACTATGGCTACACCTTC	CASGYTDANYGYTF
few	TRBV5-1	TRBD1	TRBJ1-6	TGCGCCAGCAACACGGGACAGGCCCATTCACCCCTCCACTTT	CASNTGQAHSPLHF
NA	TRBV7-2	NA	TRBJ2-5	TGTGCCAGTAGTAGGACAGCAGAGACCCAGTACTTC	CASSRTAETQYF
many	TRBV3-1	NA	TRBJ2-5	TGTGCCAGCAGCCAAGGAATTTCAGGGCGAGAGACCCAGTACTTC	CASSQGISGRETQYF
NA	TRBV7-8	TRBD1	TRBJ2-7	TGTGCCAGCAGCTTAGCGTCGGTGGGACAGGAGTACTACGAGCAGTACTTC	CASSLASVGQEYYEQYF
NA	TRBV25-1	NA	TRBJ1-1	TGTGCCAGCAGTGAATCCGCTGAAGCTTTCTTT	CASSESAEAFF
NA	TRBV7-2	TRBD2	TRBJ2-4	TGTGCCAGCAGCTTAGTTTTAGCGGGGCTTCAGTACTTC	CASSLVLAGLQYF
NA	TRBV24-1	TRBD1	TRBJ2-1	TGTGCCACCAGTGACTCCGGACAGGGAACCTACAATGAGCAGTTCTTC	CATSDSGQGTYNEQFF
NA	TRBV2	TRBD1	TRBJ1-1	TGTGTCAGCAAAGGACAGGGGAGCACTGAATCTTTCTTT	CVSKGQGSTESFF
NA	TRBV29-1	TRBD1	TRBJ2-7	TGCAGCGTCGAGGGGACAGGGGGCAGGGACGAGCAGTACTTC	CSVEGTGGRDEQYF
NA	TRBV2	NA	TRBJ1-1	TGTGCCAGCAGTCCTGACAATGGACGGTTGGCTGAAGCTTTCTTT	CASSPDNGRLAEAFF
few	TRBV10-3	NA	TRBJ1-5	TGTGCCATCAGTGAGGGGGGGTACAATCAGCCCCAGCATTTT	CAISEGGYNQPQHF
NA	TRBV7-3	NA	TRBJ2-3	TGTGCCAGCAGCTTCAGGACTGTCAGAGATACGCAGTATTTT	CASSFRTVRDTQYF
NA	TRBV9	TRBD2	TRBJ2-3	TGTGCCAGCAGTTTCGGACTAGCGGGGGGGCGGACAGATACGCAGTATTTT	CASSFGLAGGRTDTQYF
few	TRBV5-8	NA	TRBJ2-5	TGTGCCAGCAGCTTGTACTTGCGCCAAGAGACCCAGTACTTC	CASSLYLRQETQYF
many	TRBV10-3	NA	TRBJ2-7	TGTGCCATCAGCAGCGCTAGCATGGGGGAGCAGTACTTC	CAISSASMGEQYF
NA	TRBV7-9	TRBD1	TRBJ1-1	TGTGCCAGTACTCCTGGGGGGACAGGGGGCACTGAAGCTTTCTTT	CASTPGGTGGTEAFF
many	TRBV5-1	NA	TRBJ1-2	TGCGCCAGCAGTTCTGGTTCGGATGGCTACACCTTC	CASSSGSDGYTF
NA	TRBV2	TRBD2	TRBJ2-3	TGTGCCAGCAGGGAGACTAGCGGGGGGCCATATACGCAGTATTTT	CASRETSGGPYTQYF
few	TRBV10-1	NA	TRBJ2-6	TGCGCCAGCAGTGAGTCCGGGGCCGGGGCCAACGTCCTGACTTTC	CASSESGAGANVLTF
NA	TRBV20-1	NA	TRBJ2-3	TGCAGTGCTAGTTGGACTACTCCTATCACAGATACGCAGTATTTT	CSASWTTPITDTQYF
NA	TRBV3-1	NA	TRBJ2-7	TGTGCCAGCAGCCAACCTGGAGGGAACGAGCAGTACTTC	CASSQPGGNEQYF
NA	TRBV10-3	NA	TRBJ2-7	TGTGCCACCGAGACAGCATACGAGCAGTACTTC	CATETAYEQYF
many	TRBV9	NA	TRBJ1-1	TGTGCCAGCAGCGTAGGGGGGGAGGGCACTGAAGCTTTCTTT	CASSVGGEGTEAFF
NA	TRBV29-1	TRBD1	TRBJ1-2	TGCAGCGCAGGACAGGGGGAGAATGGCTACACCTTC	CSAGQGENGYTF
NA	TRBV7-2	NA	TRBJ2-5	TGTGCCAGCAGCTTGGGGGTGGGACGGACCCAAGAGACCCAGTACTTC	CASSLGVGRTQETQYF
NA	TRBV19	TRBD1	TRBJ2-2	TGTGCCAGTAGCACCGGGACAGGGGGCATAAAAAACACCGGGGAGCTGTTTTTT	CASSTGTGGIKNTGELFF
NA	TRBV9	NA	TRBJ1-1	TGTGCCAGCAGCCCGGTCGGTCCGAACACTGAAGCTTTCTTT	CASSPVGPNTEAFF
NA	TRBV6-5	NA	TRBJ2-5	TGTGCCAGCAGCCCACAGGGCTGGGAGACCCAGTACTTC	CASSPQGWETQYF
NA	TRBV7-3	TRBD2	TRBJ2-4	TGTGCCAGCAGCTCCTGGGGGGGGGATAACATTCAGTACTTC	CASSSWGGDNIQYF
few	TRBV12-3/TRBV12-4	TRBD1	TRBJ1-6	TGTGCCAGCAGTTTAAGTTCGACAGGGTTAAATTCACCCCTCCACTTT	CASSLSSTGLNSPLHF
NA	TRBV7-6	NA	TRBJ2-6	TGTGCCAGCAGCTTAGGCGCTGGGGCCAACGTCCTGACTTTC	CASSLGAGANVLTF
NA	TRBV12-5	NA	TRBJ2-3	TGTGCTAGTGGTTTGGACGATTGGGGCACAGATACGCAGTATTTT	CASGLDDWGTDTQYF
NA	TRBV29-1	TRBD1	TRBJ2-7	TGCAGCGTTGAAGATAGGGACAGATACGAGCAGTACTTC	CSVEDRDRYEQYF
NA	TRBV7-8	NA	TRBJ1-3	TGTGCCAGCAGCTCCCAGAGCGGAAACACCATATATTTT	CASSSQSGNTIYF